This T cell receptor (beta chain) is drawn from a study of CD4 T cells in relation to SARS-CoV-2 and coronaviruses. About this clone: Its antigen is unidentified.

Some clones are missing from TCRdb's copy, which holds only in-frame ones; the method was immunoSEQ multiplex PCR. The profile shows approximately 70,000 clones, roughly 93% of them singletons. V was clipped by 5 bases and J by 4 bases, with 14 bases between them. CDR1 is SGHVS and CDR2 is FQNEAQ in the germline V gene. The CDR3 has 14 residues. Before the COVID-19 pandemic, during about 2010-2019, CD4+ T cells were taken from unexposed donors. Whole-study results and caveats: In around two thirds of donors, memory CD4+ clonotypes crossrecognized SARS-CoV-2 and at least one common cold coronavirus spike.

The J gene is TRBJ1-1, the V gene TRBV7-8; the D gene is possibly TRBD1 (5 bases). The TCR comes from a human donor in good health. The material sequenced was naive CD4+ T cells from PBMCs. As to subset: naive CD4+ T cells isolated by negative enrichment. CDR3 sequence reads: CASSLGLGGTEAFF. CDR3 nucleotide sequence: TGTGCCAGCAGCCTAGGGCTGGGGGGCACTGAAGCTTTCTTT.